The 12 T cell receptor beta chains listed next were all sequenced from one sample in a study of beta chain features in type 1 diabetes. The investigators reverse transcribed all of the isolated RNA, so they sequenced expressed TCRB transcripts. The repertoire was sequenced with immunoSEQ multiplex PCR; TCRdb's copy has only in-frame clones and lacks some. The sample carries around 340,000 clones, 15% to 20% recorded once. Sequenced: naive CD4+ T cells from blood. These receptor sequences come from a woman in her late teens or twenties in good health.

The chain employs TRBV7-9 and TRBJ2-5; D possibly corresponds to TRBD2 (5 bases). In germline, CDR1 is SEHNR, CDR2 FQNEAQ (reference sequence). V lost 4 bases to trimming and J lost 4 bases, with 13 bases between them. The CDR3 length is 14 residues. CDR3 sequence reads: CASSSTRVIETQYF. DNA of the CDR3: TGTGCCAGCAGCTCAACTAGAGTAATAGAGACCCAGTACTTC.

This clone has only a few counts. This chain connects TRBV5-1 to TRBJ2-6; perhaps TRBD1 as D (6 bases). The V gene lost 0 bases and the J gene lost 0 bases, with 7 bases spanning the gap. The CDR3 consists of 16 residues. Per germline, CDR1 SGHRS and CDR2 YFSETQ. The CDR3 loop reads CASSLAGDSGANVLTF. CDR3 in DNA: TGCGCCAGCAGCTTGGCAGGGGACTCTGGGGCCAACGTCCTGACTTTC. Full variable domain (rest looked up from reference TRBV5-1 and TRBJ2-6): KAGVTQTPRYLIKTRGQQVTLSCSPISGHRSVSWYQQTPGQGLQFLFEYFSETQRNKGNFPGRFSGRQFSNSRSEMNVSTLELGDSALYLCASSLAGDSGANVLTFGAGSRLTVL.

This clone has a handful of counts. V gene TRBV7-2 combines with J gene TRBJ1-1; TRBD1 is a possible D gene (6 bases). The CDR3 covers 13 residues. Germline V gene sequence: CDR1 SGHTA, CDR2 FQGNSA. Trimming shortened V by 6 bases and J by 10 bases, and 18 bases separated the two germline ends. The CDR3 spells CASSTIQGFGAFF. DNA of the CDR3: TGTGCCAGCAGTACGATACAGGGATTTGGAGCTTTCTTT.

V is TRBV15 and J is TRBJ1-1, with TRBD1 as a possible D gene (6 bases). The CDR3 extends over 15 amino acids. With 5 bases removed from V and 4 bases from J, the gap between germline ends came to 17 bases. From germline, CDR1 is LNHNV and CDR2 YYDKDF (reference sequence). CDR3 in amino acids: CATSVQGGGGTEAFF. In DNA form, the CDR3 reads TGTGCCACCAGCGTACAAGGGGGGGGCGGCACTGAAGCTTTCTTT.

This clone was seen more than once but under ten times. V is TRBV4-1 and J is TRBJ2-1; the D is unclear. The CDR3 spans 16 residues. Trimming took 0 bases from V and 9 from J, leaving 18 bases between them. The germline V gene encodes CDR1 MGHRA and CDR2 YSYEKL. CDR3 DNA: TGCGCCAGCAGCCAAGATCAGGTTACGAGCAAGGCTGAGCAGTTCTTC. Translation: CASSQDQVTSKAEQFF.

This clone was seen more than once but under ten times. The chain recombines TRBV5-4 with TRBJ1-2, with 8 bases aligning to TRBD1. Losses at the gene ends were 0 bases for V and 4 bases for J; bases not matched to a gene: 5. CDR1 and CDR2 (germline): SGHNT, YYREEE (reference sequence). The CDR3 contains 15 residues. The CDR3 DNA is TGTGCCAGCAGCTTGGGAGGGACAGGTATCTATGGCTACACCTTC. Protein product: CASSLGGTGIYGYTF.

V gene TRBV9 combines with J gene TRBJ1-2; 8 bases match TRBD1. Looked up from germline, CDR1 is SGDLS and CDR2 is YYNGEE. This CDR3 contains 14 residues. The V gene end was trimmed by 3 bases and the J gene end by 7 bases; junction bases not matched to a gene: 8. Here the CDR3 DNA reads TGTGCCAGCAGCGGAGGACAGGGAATAACTGGCTACACCTTC. Protein: CASSGGQGITGYTF.

This clone was picked up a small number of times. The rearrangement links TRBV29-1 to TRBJ2-1, with 10 bases fitting TRBD2. Germline CDR1 is SQVTM and CDR2 is ANQGSEA. V lost 6 bases and J lost 0; bases outside the gene matches: 5. The CDR3 extends over 15 amino acids. CDR3 DNA sequence: TGCAGCGTGACGACTAGCGGGTTCTCCTACAATGAGCAGTTCTTC. Its translation is CSVTTSGFSYNEQFF.

The rearrangement joins TRBV30 to TRBJ2-3; 9 nucleotides align to TRBD2. Germline CDR1 and CDR2: GTSNPN and SVGIG (reference sequence). This CDR3 contains 13 residues. With V trimmed by 2 bases and J by 8 bases, 5 bases remained unmatched. This CDR3 reads CAWSLAGVGTQYF. The DNA for the CDR3 is TGTGCCTGGAGTTTAGCGGGAGTGGGTACGCAGTATTTT.

V is TRBV23-1 and J is TRBJ2-2; 7 positions match TRBD1. TRBV23-1 is marked as an open reading frame, function uncertain. The CDR3 runs to 14 residues. With 7 bases clipped from V and 8 bases from J, the junction kept 10 bases outside the gene matches. The CDR3 DNA follows: TGCGCCAGCAATTGGACAGGCTCAAGGGGGGAGCTGTTTTTT. It codes for CASNWTGSRGELFF.

This clone was seen just once. The V gene is TRBV28, the J gene TRBJ2-6; TRBD1 matches 8 bases. There are 16 residues in the CDR3. The V and J ends lost 5 bases and 1 base, in that order; junction bases with no gene match: 4. CDR1 is MDHEN and CDR2 is SYDVKM in the germline V gene. The CDR3 is CASSPNRGSGANVLTF. DNA for the CDR3: TGTGCCAGCAGTCCAAACAGGGGGTCTGGGGCCAACGTCCTGACTTTC.

Comments on this clone: Other DNA sequences in the sample encode the same CDR3. The genes are TRBV9 and TRBJ1-2; D remains unclear. Trimming shortened V by 0 bases and J by 4 bases, and 7 bases separated the two germline ends. The CDR3 is made up of 13 amino acids. Germline V gives CDR1 SGDLS, CDR2 YYNGEE. CDR3 DNA sequence: TGTGCCAGCAGCGTAGAGGCGGGCTATGGCTACACCTTC. Translation: CASSVEAGYGYTF.